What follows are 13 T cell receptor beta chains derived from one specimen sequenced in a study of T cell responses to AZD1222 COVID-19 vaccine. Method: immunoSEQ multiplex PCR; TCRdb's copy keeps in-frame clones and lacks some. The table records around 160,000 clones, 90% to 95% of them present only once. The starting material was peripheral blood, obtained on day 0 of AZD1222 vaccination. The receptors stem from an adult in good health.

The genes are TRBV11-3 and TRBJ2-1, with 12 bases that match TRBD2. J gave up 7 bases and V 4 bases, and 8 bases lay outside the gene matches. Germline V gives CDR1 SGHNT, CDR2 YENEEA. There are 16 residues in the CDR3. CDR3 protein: CASSSTSGSPRNEQFF. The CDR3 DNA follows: TGTGCCAGCAGCTCGACTAGCGGGAGCCCACGAAATGAGCAGTTCTTC.

The CDR3 nucleotides read TGTGCCAGCAGATACAATGGGGGATCTGGCTACACCTTC. Translating gives CASRYNGGSGYTF. The chain joins TRBV12-3 or TRBV12-4 to TRBJ1-2, with D possibly TRBD1 on 5 matching bases. The CDR3 extends over 13 amino acids. The V gene lost 6 bases and the J gene lost 7 bases, with 15 bases spanning the gap.

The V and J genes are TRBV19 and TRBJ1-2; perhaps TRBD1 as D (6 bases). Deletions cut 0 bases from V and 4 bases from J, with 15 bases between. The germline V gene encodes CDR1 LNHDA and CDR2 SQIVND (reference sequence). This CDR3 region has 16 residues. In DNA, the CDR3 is TGTGCCAGTAGTATAGAGTTTCAGGGGTTGAGCTATGGCTACACCTTC. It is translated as CASSIEFQGLSYGYTF.

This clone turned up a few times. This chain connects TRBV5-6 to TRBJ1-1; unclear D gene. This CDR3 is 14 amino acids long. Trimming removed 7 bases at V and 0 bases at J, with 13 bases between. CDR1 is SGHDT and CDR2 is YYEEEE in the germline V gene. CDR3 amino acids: CASRWERLNTEAFF. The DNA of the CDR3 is TGTGCCAGCCGATGGGAGCGCCTGAACACTGAAGCTTTCTTT. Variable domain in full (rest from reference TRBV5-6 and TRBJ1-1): DAGVTQSPTHLIKTRGQQVTLRCSPKSGHDTVSWYQQALGQGPQFIFQYYEEEERQRGNFPDRFSGHQFPNYSSELNVNALLLGDSALYLCASRWERLNTEAFFGQGTRLTVV.

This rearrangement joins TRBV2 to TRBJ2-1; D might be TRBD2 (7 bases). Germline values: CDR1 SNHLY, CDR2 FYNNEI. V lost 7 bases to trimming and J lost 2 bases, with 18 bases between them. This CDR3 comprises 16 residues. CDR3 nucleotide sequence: TGTGCCAGCATCGCGCGGACGGGGGGCGCCTACAATGAGCAGTTCTTC. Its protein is CASIARTGGAYNEQFF.

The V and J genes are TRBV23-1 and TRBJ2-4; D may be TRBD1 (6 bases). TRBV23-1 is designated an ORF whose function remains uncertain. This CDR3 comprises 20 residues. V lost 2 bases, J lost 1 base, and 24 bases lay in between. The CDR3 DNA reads TGCGCCAGCAGTCAAATAACAACAGGGTTGCCGTTGTGGGCCAAAAACATTCAGTACTTC. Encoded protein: CASSQITTGLPLWAKNIQYF.

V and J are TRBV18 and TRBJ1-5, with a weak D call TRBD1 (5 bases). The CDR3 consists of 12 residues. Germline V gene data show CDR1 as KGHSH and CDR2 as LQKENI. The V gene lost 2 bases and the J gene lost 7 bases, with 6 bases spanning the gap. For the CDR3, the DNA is TGTGCCAGCTCACCAGGGGGACAGCCCCAGCATTTT. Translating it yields CASSPGGQPQHF. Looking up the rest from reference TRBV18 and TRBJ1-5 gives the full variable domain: NAGVMQNPRHLVRRRGQEARLRCSPMKGHSHVYWYRQLPEEGLKFMVYLQKENIIDESGMPKERFSAEFPKEGPSILRIQQVVRGDSAAYFCASSPGGQPQHFGDGTRLSIL.

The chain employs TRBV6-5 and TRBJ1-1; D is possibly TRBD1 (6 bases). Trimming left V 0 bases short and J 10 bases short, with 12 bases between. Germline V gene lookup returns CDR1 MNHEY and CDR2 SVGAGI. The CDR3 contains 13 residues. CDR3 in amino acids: CASSYSEGVRAFF. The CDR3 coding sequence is TGTGCCAGCAGTTACTCTGAGGGGGTTCGAGCTTTCTTT.

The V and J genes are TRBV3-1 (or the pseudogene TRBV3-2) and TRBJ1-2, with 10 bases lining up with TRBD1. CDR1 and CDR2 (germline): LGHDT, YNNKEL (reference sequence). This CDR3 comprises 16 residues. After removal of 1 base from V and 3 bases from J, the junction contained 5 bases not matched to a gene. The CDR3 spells CASSQGFGTGDYGYTF. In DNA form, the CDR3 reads TGTGCCAGCAGCCAAGGTTTTGGGACAGGGGACTATGGCTACACCTTC.

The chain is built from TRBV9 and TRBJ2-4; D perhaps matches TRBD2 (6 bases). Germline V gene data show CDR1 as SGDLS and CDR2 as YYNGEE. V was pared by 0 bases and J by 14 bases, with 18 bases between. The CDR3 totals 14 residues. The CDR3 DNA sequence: TGTGCCAGCAGCGTAGGAGGGTCCGGCGGGGAAAAGTACTTC. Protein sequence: CASSVGGSGGEKYF.

The CDR3 coding sequence is TGTGCCAGCAGCCAAGATAGAGGCAGGGGAGGTTCTGAAGCTTTCTTT. Protein sequence: CASSQDRGRGGSEAFF. V and J are TRBV4-2 and TRBJ1-1, with D tentatively TRBD1 (6 bases). The CDR3 totals 16 residues. Trimming shortened V by 0 bases and J by 6 bases, and 17 bases separated the two germline ends. Germline CDR1 is LGHNA and CDR2 is YNFKEQ.

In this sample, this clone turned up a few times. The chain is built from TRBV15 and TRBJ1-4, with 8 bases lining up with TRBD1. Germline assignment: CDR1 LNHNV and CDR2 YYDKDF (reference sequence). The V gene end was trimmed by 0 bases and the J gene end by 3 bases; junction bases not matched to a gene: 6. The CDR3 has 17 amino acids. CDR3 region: CATSRDLAGGSNEKLFF. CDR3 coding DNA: TGTGCCACCAGCAGAGATCTGGCAGGGGGCTCTAATGAAAAACTGTTTTTT.

CDR3 DNA sequence: TGTGCCAGTAGTATAGGGACAGCAAATGAAAAACTGTTTTTT. Translation: CASSIGTANEKLFF. The gene calls are TRBV19 and TRBJ1-4; possibly TRBD1 for D (6 bases). Germline loops: CDR1 LNHDA, CDR2 SQIVND (reference sequence). V lost 1 base, J lost 5 bases, and 8 bases lay in between. This CDR3 has 14 amino acids.